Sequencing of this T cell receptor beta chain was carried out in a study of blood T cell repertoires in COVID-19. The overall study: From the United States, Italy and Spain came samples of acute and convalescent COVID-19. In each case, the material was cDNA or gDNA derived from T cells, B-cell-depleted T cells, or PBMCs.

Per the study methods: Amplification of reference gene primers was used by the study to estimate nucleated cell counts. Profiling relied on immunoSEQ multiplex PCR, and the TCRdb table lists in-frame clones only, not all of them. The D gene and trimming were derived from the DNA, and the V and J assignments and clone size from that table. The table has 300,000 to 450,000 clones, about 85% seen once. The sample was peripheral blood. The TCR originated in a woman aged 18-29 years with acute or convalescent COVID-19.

CDR3 sequence (DNA): TGTGCCAGCAGCTTTATGGAGTCCTTTGGCTACACCTTC. Its protein is CASSFMESFGYTF. This chain uses TRBV7-9 with TRBJ1-2; no definite D call. Deletions cut 3 bases from V and 7 bases from J, with 12 bases between. Germline loops: CDR1 SEHNR, CDR2 FQNEAQ (reference sequence). The length of the CDR3 is 13 residues.